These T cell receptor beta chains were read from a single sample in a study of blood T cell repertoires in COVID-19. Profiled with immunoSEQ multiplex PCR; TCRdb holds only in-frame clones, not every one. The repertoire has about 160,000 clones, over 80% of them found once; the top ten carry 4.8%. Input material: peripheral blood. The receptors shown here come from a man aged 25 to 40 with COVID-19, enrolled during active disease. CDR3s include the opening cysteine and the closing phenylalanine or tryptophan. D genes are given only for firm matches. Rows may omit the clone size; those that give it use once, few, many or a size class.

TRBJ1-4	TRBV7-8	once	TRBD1	TGTGCCAGCAGCTTACAGACAGGGGGCATTGCAACTAATGAAAAACTGTTTTTT	CASSLQTGGIATNEKLFF
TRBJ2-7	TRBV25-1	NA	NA	TGTGCCAGCCTACAGGCGAATTCCTACGAGCAGTACTTC	CASLQANSYEQYF
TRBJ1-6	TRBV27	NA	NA	TGTGCCAGCAGTCAGGCAGATAATTCACCCCTCCACTTT	CASSQADNSPLHF
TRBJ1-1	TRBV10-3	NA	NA	TGTGCCATCGGGCTGGGGAACACTGAAGCTTTCTTT	CAIGLGNTEAFF
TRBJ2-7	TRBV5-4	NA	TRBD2	TGTGCCAGCAGCTTACCCTCGCTAGCGGGGGACTCCTACGAGCAGTACTTC	CASSLPSLAGDSYEQYF
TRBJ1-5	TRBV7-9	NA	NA	TGTGCCAGCAGCTTAGCGGCAGGTTATAGCAATCAGCCCCAGCATTTT	CASSLAAGYSNQPQHF
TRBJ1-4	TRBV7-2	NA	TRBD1	TGTGCCAGCAGCCTGGGACAGGGGCCGACTAATGAAAAACTGTTTTTT	CASSLGQGPTNEKLFF
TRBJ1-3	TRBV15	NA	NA	TGTGCCACCAGCAGAGGACAGGCTACGGGAAACACCATATATTTT	CATSRGQATGNTIYF
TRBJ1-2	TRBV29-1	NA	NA	TGCAGCGGTGAGACTTCCGACCCCTATGGCTACACCTTC	CSGETSDPYGYTF
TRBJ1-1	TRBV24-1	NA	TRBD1	TGTGCCACCCGGACAGGGGGTACTGTACGGAACACTGAAGCTTTCTTT	CATRTGGTVRNTEAFF
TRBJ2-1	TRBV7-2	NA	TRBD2	TGTGCCAGCAGCCCAGACCCTTTAACTAGCGGGAGGCCGAGATGCGAGCAGTTCTTC	CASSPDPLTSGRPRCEQFF